This is a list of T cell receptor beta chains from one sample in a study of blood T cell repertoires in COVID-19. Sequencing was performed with immunoSEQ multiplex PCR; in TCRdb, only in-frame clones are kept and a portion is missing. The profile shows just over 650,000 clones, around 90% of them singletons. The sequenced sample was peripheral blood. All receptors derive from a woman younger than 35 with acute or convalescent COVID-19. The CDR3 runs from the conserved cysteine through the conserved F or W. D genes are given only for firm matches. Only some rows state a clone size, as once, few, many or a class for expanded clones.

j_call clone_size d_call v_call cdr3_aa cdr3_nt
TRBJ1-6 few TRBD1 TRBV6-4 CASSQGDNSPLHF TGTGCCAGCAGCCAGGGGGATAATTCACCCCTCCACTTT
TRBJ1-1 NA NA TRBV18 CASSATRGGNTEAFF TGTGCCAGCTCAGCAACCCGGGGGGGGAACACTGAAGCTTTCTTT
TRBJ2-5 NA TRBD1 TRBV9 CASNKGQLQETQYF TGTGCCAGCAACAAGGGACAGTTACAAGAGACCCAGTACTTC
TRBJ1-2 NA NA TRBV27 CASRLSGGEVGYTF TGTGCCAGCAGACTCTCCGGAGGGGAGGTTGGCTACACCTTC
TRBJ1-4 NA NA TRBV7-6 CASSLRTSRRNEKLFF TGTGCCAGCAGCTTAAGGACATCCCGCCGTAATGAAAAACTGTTTTTT
TRBJ2-2 NA NA TRBV9 CASSVGLGRTGELFF TGTGCCAGCAGCGTAGGTTTGGGGAGGACCGGGGAGCTGTTTTTT
TRBJ2-1 NA TRBD2 TRBV7-2 CASSSPGLAGVQFF TGTGCCAGCAGCAGCCCGGGACTAGCGGGGGTGCAGTTCTTC
TRBJ1-6 once TRBD1 TRBV5-4 CASSLGGQGNSPLHF TGTGCCAGCAGCTTGGGAGGACAGGGTAATTCACCCCTCCACTTT
TRBJ2-5 NA TRBD2 TRBV10-2 CASSSGLAGSQETQYF TGCGCCAGCAGCTCGGGACTAGCGGGGTCTCAAGAGACCCAGTACTTC
TRBJ2-7 NA NA TRBV3-1/TRBV3-2 CASSQTTRDKSYEQYF TGTGCCAGCAGCCAGACCACGCGGGATAAGTCCTACGAGCAGTACTTC
TRBJ1-6 NA TRBD1 TRBV6-1 CASSELTGDSPLHF TGTGCCAGCAGTGAACTTACAGGGGATTCACCCCTCCACTTT
TRBJ1-2 NA NA TRBV9 CASSVTTGNYGYTF TGTGCCAGCAGCGTCACCACAGGCAACTATGGCTACACCTTC
TRBJ1-1 NA TRBD1 TRBV19 CASSIGDRVILNTEAFF TGTGCCAGTAGTATCGGGGACAGGGTCATATTAAACACTGAAGCTTTCTTT
TRBJ1-1 NA NA TRBV2 CASSEGRRLLTNTEAFF TGTGCCAGCAGTGAAGGGCGTAGGCTACTAACGAACACTGAAGCTTTCTTT
TRBJ2-7 NA TRBD1 TRBV5-1 CASSLGGTGDYEQYF TGCGCCAGCAGCTTGGGCGGGACAGGAGACTACGAGCAGTACTTC
TRBJ2-5 NA TRBD1 TRBV11-2 CASSPTNPTGGLETQYF TGTGCCAGCAGCCCAACAAACCCGACAGGGGGCTTGGAGACCCAGTACTTC
TRBJ1-5 NA NA TRBV30 CAWSVAGARHQPQHF TGTGCCTGGAGTGTCGCAGGGGCGAGGCATCAGCCCCAGCATTTT
TRBJ1-1 NA NA TRBV6-5 CASSNTRVGTEAFF TGTGCCAGCAGTAACACTAGGGTGGGAACTGAAGCTTTCTTT
TRBJ1-2 NA NA TRBV28 CASTGANYGYTF TGTGCCAGCACTGGAGCGAACTATGGCTACACCTTC
TRBJ2-2 NA NA TRBV27 CASSLSPSSANTGELFF TGTGCCAGCAGTTTATCACCTTCTAGCGCGAACACCGGGGAGCTGTTTTTT
TRBJ2-7 NA TRBD1 TRBV27 CASSYIKAQIWQGAGYEQYF TGTGCCAGCAGTTACATTAAGGCCCAGATATGGCAGGGGGCCGGGTACGAGCAGTACTTC
TRBJ1-2 NA NA TRBV18 CASSPSTGSYGYTF TGTGCCAGCTCACCTTCAACAGGGAGCTATGGCTACACCTTC
TRBJ1-2 NA TRBD1 TRBV28 CASSRTGLVYGYTF TGTGCCAGCAGTAGGACAGGGTTAGTTTATGGCTACACCTTC
TRBJ1-1 NA NA TRBV7-6 CASSLKEATEAFF TGTGCCAGCAGCTTGAAAGAGGCCACTGAAGCTTTCTTT
TRBJ2-2 NA NA TRBV4-3 CASSQIRGTGELFF TGCGCCAGCAGCCAAATCAGGGGTACCGGGGAGCTGTTTTTT
TRBJ2-3 NA NA TRBV2 CASTSEGGATDTQYF TGTGCCAGCACTTCCGAGGGGGGGGCCACAGATACGCAGTATTTT
TRBJ2-7 once NA TRBV5-4 CASSFSGTLEQYF TGTGCCAGCAGCTTCTCCGGGACTCTCGAGCAGTACTTC